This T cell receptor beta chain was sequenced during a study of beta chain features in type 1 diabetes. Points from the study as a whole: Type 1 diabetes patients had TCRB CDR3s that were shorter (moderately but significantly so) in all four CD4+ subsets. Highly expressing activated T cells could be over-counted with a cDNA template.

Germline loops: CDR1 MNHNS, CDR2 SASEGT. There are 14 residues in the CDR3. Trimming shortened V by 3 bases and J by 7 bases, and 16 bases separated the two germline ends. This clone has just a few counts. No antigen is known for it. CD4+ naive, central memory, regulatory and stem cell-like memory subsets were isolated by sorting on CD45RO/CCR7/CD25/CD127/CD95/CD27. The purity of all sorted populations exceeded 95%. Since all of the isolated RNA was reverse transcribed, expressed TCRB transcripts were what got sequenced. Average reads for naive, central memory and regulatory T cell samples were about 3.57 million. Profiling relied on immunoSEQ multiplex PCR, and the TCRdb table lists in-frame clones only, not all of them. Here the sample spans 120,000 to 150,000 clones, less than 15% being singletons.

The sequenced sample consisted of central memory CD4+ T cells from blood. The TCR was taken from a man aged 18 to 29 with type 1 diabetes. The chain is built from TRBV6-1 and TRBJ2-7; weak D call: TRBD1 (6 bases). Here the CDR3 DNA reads TGTGCCAGCAGTGAGACAGGACGATCGGGTGAGCAGTACTTC. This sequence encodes CASSETGRSGEQYF.